The sequence of this T cell receptor (beta chain) was determined in a study of cytomegalovirus exposure and HLA in healthy donors. Findings and limits, study-wide: Among TCR beta chains, those listed as cytomegalovirus-associated numbered fewer than 200. Across donors, most TCRs were seen rarely, yet some public ones were widespread.

PCR amplification relied on 60 Vbeta primers (plus 13 Jbeta primers). Measured with immunoSEQ multiplex PCR; TCRdb has only the in-frame clones, and not every one. The ten most abundant clones cover less than 2.5% of a sample with fewer than 150,000 clones. Each donor was nominally healthy when sampled (though unrecorded immune exposures were likely). With regard to this clone: No antigen is known for it.

CDR3 size: 16 residues. J gave up 5 bases and V 8 bases, and 15 bases lay outside the gene matches. From germline, CDR1 is ENHRY and CDR2 SYGVKD. This clonotype was obtained from a woman in her fifties or sixties in good health and CMV-seronegative. The V call is TRBV10-3, the J call TRBJ1-2, with 9 bases matching TRBD1. The sequenced material came from PBMCs. CDR3 in DNA: TGTGCCATCGTCCGGGACAGGGAGGCGTCGCTTTATGGCTACACCTTC. Translating gives CAIVRDREASLYGYTF.